The clone carrying this T cell receptor (beta chain) was observed a few times. Antigen: not known. The CDR3 is made up of 17 amino acids. Germline loops: CDR1 MNHEY, CDR2 SMNVEV (reference sequence). The V gene lost 0 bases and the J gene lost 4 bases, with 16 bases spanning the gap. Researchers amplified the TCR beta CDR3 regions from RNA transcripts. The HTBI set primed first-round TCR CDR3 RT-PCR. TCRdb reprocessed the multiplex PCR reads via MiXCR and lists one record per CDR3 protein. This table holds under 550,000 distinct CDR3 sequences, just under 20% found once. These data belong to a study of T cells in Graves' hyperthyroidism and ophthalmopathy. General study results and limits: From stable hyperthyroidism, ophthalmopathy was separated by a 13 V-J model. Blood held most thyroid clonotypes expanded above 0.001 frequency.

The PBMCs were taken from approximately 11 ml of fresh peripheral blood. The chain links TRBV27 to TRBJ2-1; D possibly corresponds to TRBD2 (5 bases). The TCR comes from a man aged 35 to 55 with Graves' ophthalmopathy. Sequences were obtained from blood. The CDR3 protein is CASSLSSRDFGYNEQFF. The CDR3 DNA sequence: TGTGCCAGCAGTTTATCGTCCCGGGATTTTGGGTACAATGAGCAGTTCTTC.